Below are 14 T cell receptor beta chains sequenced from a single sample in a study of T cells in Graves' hyperthyroidism and ophthalmopathy. RNA transcripts gave rise to amplified TCR beta CDR3 regions. TCR CDR3 regions were first amplified by RT-PCR with HTBI primers. TCRdb independently ran MiXCR on the multiplex PCR reads; one entry per CDR3 protein. The data contain 250,000 or so distinct CDR3 sequences, roughly 15% of them singletons. The sequenced sample consisted of blood. The receptor set was obtained from a woman aged 50 to 65 with Graves' hyperthyroidism that later progressed to Graves' ophthalmopathy.

V gene TRBV6-1 combines with J gene TRBJ2-2; D is undetermined. This CDR3 is 16 amino acids long. Trimming left V 2 bases short and J 8 bases short, with 18 bases between. Germline CDR1 MNHNS, CDR2 SASEGT. The DNA of the CDR3 is TGTGCCAGCAGTGAAATCACCGGGCAGTTCCTTGGGGAGCTGTTTTTT. Translating gives CASSEITGQFLGELFF.

This chain uses TRBV6-2 or TRBV6-3 with TRBJ2-7; D is uncertain. The CDR3 runs 9 residues. Per germline, CDR1 MNHEY and CDR2 SVGEGT. V was clipped by 2 bases and J by 7 bases, with 0 bases between them. CDR3 DNA sequence: TGTGCCAGCAGTTACGAGCAGTACTTC. Its translation is CASSYEQYF.

This clonotype has more than one count but fewer than ten. The chain has TRBV18 and TRBJ2-5, with D perhaps matching TRBD2 (6 bases). The CDR3 contains 16 residues. Germline V gene sequence: CDR1 KGHSH, CDR2 LQKENI. V lost 9 bases and J lost 4, with 24 bases in between. The CDR3 DNA sequence: TGTGCCAGTTCCCCGACGGGCGGGAACGGAGGAGAGACCCAGTACTTC. It yields the protein CASSPTGGNGGETQYF.

In its sample, this clonotype was seen a few times. This sequence joins TRBV5-1 and TRBJ1-2; 10 bases map to TRBD1. This CDR3 spans 14 amino acids. V trimming: 3 bases; J trimming: 8 bases; junction bases outside the gene matches: 7. In germline, CDR1 is SGHRS, CDR2 YFSETQ. Written as DNA, the CDR3 is TGCGCCAGCAGCTCTTCCGGGACAGGGGTCGGCTACACCTTC. Its protein is CASSSSGTGVGYTF.

The gene calls are TRBV24-1 and TRBJ2-1; 9 bases line up with TRBD2. After removal of 5 bases from V and 10 bases from J, the junction contained 8 bases not matched to a gene. CDR1 is KGHDR and CDR2 is SFDVKD in the germline V gene. The CDR3 covers 14 residues. The CDR3 region has the DNA TGTGCCACCAGTGGGGCGGGAGGGCCCGGCGAGCAGTTCTTC. It translates to CATSGAGGPGEQFF.

This clonotype was found many times. This chain links TRBV7-9 with TRBJ2-1; D not resolved. V dropped 5 bases and J dropped 4 bases, with 9 bases sitting between them. Germline CDR1 reads SEHNR; CDR2 reads FQNEAQ (reference sequence). The CDR3 contains 13 residues. CDR3 coding DNA: TGTGCCAGCAGCCCCATACCTTACAATGAGCAGTTCTTC. Translation: CASSPIPYNEQFF.

This clonotype was seen repeatedly, ten times or more. V usage is TRBV10-3 and J usage is TRBJ1-5, with 8 bases matching TRBD1. CDR1 ENHRY and CDR2 SYGVKD come from the germline V gene. V gave up 5 bases and J gave up 6 bases; unmatched junction bases: 3. This CDR3 comprises 13 residues. CDR3 amino acids: CAISRDRPQPQHF. Here the CDR3 DNA reads TGTGCCATCAGTCGGGACAGGCCTCAGCCCCAGCATTTT.

This clonotype showed up many times. The V gene is TRBV27, the J gene TRBJ2-2, with unresolved D. This CDR3 is built from 14 residues. The germline V and J ends were trimmed by 5 bases and 4 bases, with 11 bases remaining between them. CDR1 MNHEY and CDR2 SMNVEV come from the germline V gene (reference sequence). CDR3 protein: CASSTATGTGELFF. The CDR3, as DNA: TGTGCCAGCAGTACAGCAACGGGCACCGGGGAGCTGTTTTTT.

This clonotype was seen many times. The chain joins TRBV2 to TRBJ2-7; D not certain. Germline lookup yields CDR1 SNHLY and CDR2 FYNNEI. CDR3 size: 11 residues. The V gene lost 4 bases and the J gene lost 1 base, with 2 bases spanning the gap. The CDR3 is CASSVSYEQYF. DNA for the CDR3: TGTGCCAGCAGTGTTTCCTACGAGCAGTACTTC.

There are many counts of this clonotype. The V call is TRBV20-1, the J call TRBJ2-3; maybe TRBD2 (6 bases). The V gene lost 0 bases and the J gene lost 6 bases, with 13 bases spanning the gap. Germline V gene lookup returns CDR1 DFQATT and CDR2 SNEGSKA (reference sequence). The CDR3 is 14 residues long. The DNA of the CDR3 is TGCAGTGCTAGAGAGTTACGAGGAGGGGATACGCAGTATTTT. It is translated as CSARELRGGDTQYF.

This clonotype was detected a few times. V gene TRBV20-1 combines with J gene TRBJ2-1; 8 bases align to TRBD2. The germline gives CDR1 DFQATT, CDR2 SNEGSKA (reference sequence). This CDR3 comprises 16 residues. V shed 0 bases, J shed 9 bases, and the junction held 13 bases outside the gene matches. The CDR3 region is CSARDPVGSGKSEQFF. The CDR3 DNA reads TGCAGTGCTAGAGATCCGGTGGGTAGCGGGAAGAGTGAGCAGTTCTTC.

This clonotype showed up many times. This CDR3 is CASSFARTGRTGELFF. For the CDR3, the DNA is TGTGCCAGCAGTTTCGCCCGGACAGGGAGGACCGGGGAGCTGTTTTTT. This chain connects TRBV27 to TRBJ2-2; the match to TRBD1 covers 8 bases. Germline loops: CDR1 MNHEY, CDR2 SMNVEV (reference sequence). This CDR3 is 16 amino acids long. Trimming at V came to 3 bases and at J to 5 bases, leaving 8 bases not matched to a gene.

This sequence joins TRBV28 and TRBJ2-5; 10 bases match TRBD2. The CDR3 totals 15 residues. Looked up from germline, CDR1 is MDHEN and CDR2 is SYDVKM. Trimming removed 8 bases from V and 5 bases from J; junction bases left unmatched: 11. For the CDR3, the DNA is TGTGCCAGCTCAGCGGGGGGGCGGGGGGGGGAGACCCAGTACTTC. Translated: CASSAGGRGGETQYF.

This clonotype was detected many times. This chain connects TRBV12-3 or TRBV12-4 to TRBJ1-1; possibly TRBD1 for D (6 bases). Trimming left V 6 bases short and J 7 bases short, with 21 bases between. CDR3 length equals 15 residues. Here the CDR3 DNA reads TGTGCCAGCAGGGATCGCCTTCGGGGGGCAGGTGAAGCTTTCTTT. Translation: CASRDRLRGAGEAFF.